The clone carrying this T cell receptor (beta chain) was seen a handful of times. Its antigen is not known. Random hexamers were used to reverse transcribe about 0.45 to 1 ug of RNA. The TCR beta CDR3 was amplified by immunoSEQ multiplex PCR across 54 Vbeta, 13 Jbeta. One entry per CDR3 protein results from TCRdb running MiXCR on the immunoSEQ multiplex PCR reads. The sample has approximately 150,000 distinct CDR3 sequences, 80% seen once. The data stem from a study of CD8 T cells in Susac syndrome. Study observations and caveats: The TCR sequencing and HLA analysis in the study involved a relatively small number of individuals, as the study acknowledged.

TCR beta sequencing covered blood CD8+ and CD4+ T cells. Bulk CD8+ and CD4+ cells came from magnetic negative isolation; CD8+ TEMRA by FACS. The CDR3 length is 13 residues. Germline CDR1 and CDR2: MNHNS and SASEGT. Trimming took 8 bases from V and 2 from J, leaving 7 bases between them. Sequenced sample: CD8+ T cells from PBMCs. The genes are TRBV6-1 and TRBJ2-6; D not resolved. The receptor comes from a human donor with multiple sclerosis. In DNA, the CDR3 is TGTGCCAGCGGTCTCGCTGGGGCCAACGTCCTGACTTTC. Translating gives CASGLAGANVLTF.